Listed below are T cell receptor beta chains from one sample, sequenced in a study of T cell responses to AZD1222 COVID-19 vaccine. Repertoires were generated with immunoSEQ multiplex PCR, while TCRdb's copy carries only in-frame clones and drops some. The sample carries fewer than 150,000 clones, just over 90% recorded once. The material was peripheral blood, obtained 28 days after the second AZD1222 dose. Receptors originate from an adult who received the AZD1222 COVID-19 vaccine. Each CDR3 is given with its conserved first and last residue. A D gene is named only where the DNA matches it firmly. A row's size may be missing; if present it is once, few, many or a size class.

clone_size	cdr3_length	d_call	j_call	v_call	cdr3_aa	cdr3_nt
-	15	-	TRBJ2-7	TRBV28	CASSPHSAGRYEQYF	TGTGCCAGCAGTCCTCACTCGGCAGGCCGATACGAGCAGTACTTC
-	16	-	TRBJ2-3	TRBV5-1	CASSLGGGILTDTQYF	TGCGCCAGCAGCTTGGGCGGGGGCATACTCACAGATACGCAGTATTTT
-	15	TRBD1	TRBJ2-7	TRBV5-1	CASSGNPGQGWEQYF	TGCGCCAGCAGCGGAAACCCGGGACAGGGGTGGGAGCAGTACTTC
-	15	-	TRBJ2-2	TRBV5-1	CASSLGQINTGELFF	TGCGCCAGCAGCTTGGGACAAATCAACACCGGGGAGCTGTTTTTT
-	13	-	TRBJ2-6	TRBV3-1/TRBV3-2	CASSQDRANVLTF	TGTGCCAGCAGCCAAGATAGGGCCAACGTCCTGACTTTC
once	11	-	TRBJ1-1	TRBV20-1	CSATENTEAFF	TGCAGTGCTACAGAGAACACTGAAGCTTTCTTT
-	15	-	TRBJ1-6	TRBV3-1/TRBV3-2	CASSQRGVGNSPLHF	TGTGCCAGCAGCCAGAGGGGGGTTGGGAATTCACCCCTCCACTTT
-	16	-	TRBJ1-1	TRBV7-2	CASSRTRTGQYTEAFF	TGTGCCAGCAGCCGTACTAGGACGGGGCAGTACACTGAAGCTTTCTTT
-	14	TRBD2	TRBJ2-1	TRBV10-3	CAISEKAGVNEQFF	TGTGCCATCAGTGAAAAAGCGGGAGTCAATGAGCAGTTCTTC
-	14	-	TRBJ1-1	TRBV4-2	CASSQDHKNTEAFF	TGTGCCAGCAGCCAAGATCACAAGAACACTGAAGCTTTCTTT
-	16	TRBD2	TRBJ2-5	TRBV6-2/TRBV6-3	CASSRLAGGVQETQYF	TGTGCCAGCAGTCGCCTAGCGGGGGGCGTTCAAGAGACCCAGTACTTC
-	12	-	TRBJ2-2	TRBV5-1	CASSWAGGELFF	TGCGCCAGCAGCTGGGCTGGCGGGGAGCTGTTTTTT
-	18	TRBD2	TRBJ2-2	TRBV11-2	CASSFPGTSGGGGGELFF	TGTGCCAGCAGTTTCCCCGGGACTAGCGGGGGGGGAGGCGGGGAGCTGTTTTTT
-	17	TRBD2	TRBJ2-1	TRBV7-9	CASSLPGLAGGFNEQFF	TGTGCCAGCAGCTTACCCGGGCTAGCGGGAGGGTTCAATGAGCAGTTCTTC
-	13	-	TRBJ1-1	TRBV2	CASSRTLNTEAFF	TGTGCCAGCAGCAGGACGTTGAACACTGAAGCTTTCTTT
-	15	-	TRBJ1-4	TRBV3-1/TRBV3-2	CASSQDEGENEKLFF	TGTGCCAGCAGCCAAGACGAGGGGGAGAATGAAAAACTGTTTTTT
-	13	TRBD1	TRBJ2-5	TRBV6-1	CASSPGGRETQYF	TGTGCCAGCAGTCCAGGGGGACGGGAGACCCAGTACTTC
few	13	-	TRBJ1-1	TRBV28	CASSAYLGTEAFF	TGTGCCAGCAGTGCCTACCTCGGGACTGAAGCTTTCTTT
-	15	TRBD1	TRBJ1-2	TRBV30	CAWSVLTGGSNGYTF	TGTGCCTGGAGTGTTCTAACAGGGGGGTCGAATGGCTACACCTTC
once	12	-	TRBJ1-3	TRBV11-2	CASSLSGNTIYF	TGTGCCAGCAGCTTATCAGGAAACACCATATATTTT
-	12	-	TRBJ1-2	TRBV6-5	CASRQGSYGYTF	TGTGCCAGCAGACAGGGTTCCTATGGCTACACCTTC
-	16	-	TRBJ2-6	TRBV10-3	CAISALTVSGANVLTF	TGTGCCATCAGTGCACTGACCGTCTCTGGGGCCAACGTCCTGACTTTC
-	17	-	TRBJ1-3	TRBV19	CASSIVRNLFSGNTIYF	TGTGCCAGTAGTATAGTGAGGAATCTCTTCTCTGGAAACACCATATATTTT
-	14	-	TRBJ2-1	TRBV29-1	CSVVTGSSYNEQFF	TGCAGCGTTGTTACAGGGAGCTCCTACAATGAGCAGTTCTTC
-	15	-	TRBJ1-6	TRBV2	CASNEQNSPNSPLHF	TGTGCCAGCAACGAACAGAATTCTCCTAATTCACCCCTCCACTTT
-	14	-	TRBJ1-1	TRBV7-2	CASSFDGGNTEAFF	TGTGCCAGCAGCTTTGACGGGGGTAACACTGAAGCTTTCTTT
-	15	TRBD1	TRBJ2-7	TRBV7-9	CASSYTGTGGEEQYF	TGTGCCAGCAGCTACACCGGGACAGGGGGCGAGGAGCAGTACTTC
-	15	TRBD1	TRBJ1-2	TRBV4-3	CASSQDRTGRGGYTF	TGCGCCAGCAGCCAAGATCGGACAGGGCGGGGTGGCTACACCTTC
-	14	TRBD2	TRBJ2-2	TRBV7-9	CASRPSGRGGELFF	TGTGCCAGCAGACCTAGCGGGCGCGGCGGGGAGCTGTTTTTT
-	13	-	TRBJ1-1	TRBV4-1	CASSQDVNTEAFF	TGCGCCAGCAGCCAAGATGTGAACACTGAAGCTTTCTTT
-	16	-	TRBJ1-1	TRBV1	CTSTLTDGPMNTEAFF	TGCACCAGCACCCTAACCGACGGACCCATGAACACTGAAGCTTTCTTT
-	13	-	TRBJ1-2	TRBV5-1	CASSPTGRRGYTF	TGCGCCAGCAGCCCTACTGGCCGGCGAGGCTACACCTTC
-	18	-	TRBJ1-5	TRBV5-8	CASSHHLGSGRGNQPQHF	TGTGCCAGCAGCCACCATTTAGGGTCGGGGCGCGGCAATCAGCCCCAGCATTTT
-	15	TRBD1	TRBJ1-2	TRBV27	CASSSRWTGGSGYTF	TGTGCCAGCAGTTCACGCTGGACAGGGGGCTCCGGCTACACCTTC
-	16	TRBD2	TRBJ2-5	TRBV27	CASRNPSRGVQETQYF	TGTGCCAGCAGAAATCCCTCTCGGGGGGTCCAAGAGACCCAGTACTTC
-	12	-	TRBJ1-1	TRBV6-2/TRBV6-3	CASSQHRWGAFF	TGTGCCAGCAGTCAACACCGATGGGGAGCTTTCTTT
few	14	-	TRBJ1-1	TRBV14	CASSAWRGNTEAFF	TGTGCCAGCAGCGCGTGGCGGGGGAACACTGAAGCTTTCTTT
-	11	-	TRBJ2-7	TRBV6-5	CASGTFYEQYF	TGTGCCAGCGGGACTTTTTACGAGCAGTACTTC
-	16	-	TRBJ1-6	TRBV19	CASSIAGRAREAPLHF	TGTGCCAGTAGTATAGCGGGCAGGGCCAGAGAGGCACCCCTCCACTTT
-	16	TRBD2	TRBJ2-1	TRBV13	CASSVGLAGKRPEQFF	TGTGCCAGCAGCGTGGGACTAGCGGGGAAACGTCCTGAGCAGTTCTTC
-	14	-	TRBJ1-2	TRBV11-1	CASSLEGSGYGYTF	TGTGCCAGCAGCTTAGAGGGTTCCGGCTATGGCTACACCTTC
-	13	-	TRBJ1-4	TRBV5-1	CASSPGTNEKLFF	TGCGCCAGCAGCCCCGGGACTAATGAAAAACTGTTTTTT
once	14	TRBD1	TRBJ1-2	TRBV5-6	CASSLGTGNYGYTF	TGTGCCAGCAGCTTGGGGACAGGGAACTATGGCTACACCTTC
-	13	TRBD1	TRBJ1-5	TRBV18	CASSLQGDQPQHF	TGTGCCAGCTCACTTCAGGGGGATCAGCCCCAGCATTTT
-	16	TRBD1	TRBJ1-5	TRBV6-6	CASSFNDRESNQPQHF	TGTGCCAGCAGTTTCAACGACAGGGAAAGCAATCAGCCCCAGCATTTT
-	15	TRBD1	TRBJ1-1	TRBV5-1	CASSLDGTGGTEAFF	TGCGCCAGCAGCTTGGACGGGACAGGGGGCACTGAAGCTTTCTTT
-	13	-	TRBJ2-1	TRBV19	CASSGAAYNEQFF	TGTGCCAGTAGCGGGGCGGCCTACAATGAGCAGTTCTTC
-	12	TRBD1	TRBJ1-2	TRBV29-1	CSVRGQAYGYTF	TGCAGCGTGCGGGGACAGGCCTATGGCTACACCTTC
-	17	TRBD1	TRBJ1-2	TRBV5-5	CASSLAPGTGGVYGYTF	TGTGCCAGCAGCTTGGCCCCCGGGACAGGGGGCGTCTATGGCTACACCTTC
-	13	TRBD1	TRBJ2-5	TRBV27	CASRITGGETQYF	TGTGCCAGCAGGATTACAGGGGGAGAGACCCAGTACTTC
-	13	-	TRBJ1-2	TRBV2	CASRATESYGYTF	TGTGCCAGCAGGGCTACAGAGAGCTATGGCTACACCTTC
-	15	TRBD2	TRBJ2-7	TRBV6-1	CASSEGTGGYYEQYF	TGTGCCAGCAGTGAGGGGACGGGAGGGTACTACGAGCAGTACTTC
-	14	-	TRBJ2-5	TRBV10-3	CAISRQGGEETQYF	TGTGCCATCAGTCGACAAGGGGGGGAAGAGACCCAGTACTTC
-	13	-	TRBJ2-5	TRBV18	CASSPGSGGAEYF	TGTGCCAGCTCACCAGGTTCCGGGGGAGCCGAATACTTC
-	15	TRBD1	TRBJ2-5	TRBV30	CAWALGQTSQETQYF	TGTGCCTGGGCCTTGGGACAGACCTCTCAAGAGACCCAGTACTTC